This T cell receptor beta chain derives from a study of T cells after yellow fever vaccination. Study information: Libraries from low-cell-number fractions were prepared with the SMART-Seq v4 Ultra Low Input RNA kit.

General study findings and limits: Clonotypes appearing in both CD4 and CD8 compartments existed, and their share was small. Any FACS-sorted repertoire could hold abundant clonotypes that contaminate it from the bulk population.

TCRdb analysed the 5' RACE reads with MiXCR anew, one entry per CDR3 protein. The table lists about 550,000 distinct CDR3 sequences, less than 20% of them singletons, with around an eighth in the top ten. Note on this clonotype: What it binds is unknown.

This CDR3 contains 16 residues. Per the germline V gene, CDR1 is MDHEN and CDR2 is SYDVKM. With 2 bases removed from V and 1 base from J, the gap between germline ends came to 14 bases. This TCR derives from a man between 25 and 39 years old who received the YFV17D yellow fever vaccine. The material was PBMCs, obtained 15 days after the yellow fever booster vaccination. V and J are TRBV28 and TRBJ2-5, with D hard to call. The CDR3 reads CASSLKVEESQETQYF. CDR3 nucleotide sequence: TGTGCCAGCAGTTTAAAAGTTGAAGAGTCCCAAGAGACCCAGTACTTC.